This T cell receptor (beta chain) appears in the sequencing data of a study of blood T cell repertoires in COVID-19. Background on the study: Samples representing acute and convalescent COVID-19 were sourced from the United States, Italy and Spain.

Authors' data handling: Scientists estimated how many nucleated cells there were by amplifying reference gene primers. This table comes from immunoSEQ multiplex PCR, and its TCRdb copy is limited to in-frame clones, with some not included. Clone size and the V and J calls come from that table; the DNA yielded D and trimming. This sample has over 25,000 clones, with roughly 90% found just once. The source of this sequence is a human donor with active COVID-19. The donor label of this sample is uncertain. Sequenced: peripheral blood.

Here the CDR3 reads CSASSGAGTEAFF. The CDR3 DNA reads TGCAGTGCTAGTTCAGGGGCAGGGACTGAAGCTTTCTTT. This chain connects TRBV20-1 to TRBJ1-1; tentatively, D is TRBD1 (6 bases). Germline V gives CDR1 DFQATT, CDR2 SNEGSKA (reference sequence). V dropped 3 bases and J dropped 5 bases, with 13 bases sitting between them. The CDR3 has 13 amino acids.